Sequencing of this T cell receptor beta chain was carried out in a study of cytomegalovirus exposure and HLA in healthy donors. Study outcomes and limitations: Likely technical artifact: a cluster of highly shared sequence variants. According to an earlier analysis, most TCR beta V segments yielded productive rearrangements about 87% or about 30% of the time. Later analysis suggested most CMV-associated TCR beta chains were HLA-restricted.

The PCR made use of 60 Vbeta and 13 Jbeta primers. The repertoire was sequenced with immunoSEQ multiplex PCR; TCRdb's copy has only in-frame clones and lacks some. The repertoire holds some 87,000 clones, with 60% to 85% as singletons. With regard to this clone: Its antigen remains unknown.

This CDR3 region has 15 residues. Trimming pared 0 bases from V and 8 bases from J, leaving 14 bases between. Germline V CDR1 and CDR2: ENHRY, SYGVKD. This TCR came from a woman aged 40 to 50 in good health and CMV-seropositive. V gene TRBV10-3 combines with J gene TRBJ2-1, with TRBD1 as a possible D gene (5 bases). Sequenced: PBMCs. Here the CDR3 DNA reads TGTGCCATCAGTGAGTCCGAATGGGGCGGCGATGAGCAGTTCTTC. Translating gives CAISESEWGGDEQFF.